This T cell receptor (beta chain) was observed in a study of blood T cells in healthy people across ages. For this clonotype: Its matching antigen is unknown.

Findings and limits, study-wide: Estimates drawn from one million T cells were deemed to understate diversity.

A second PCR of 7 to 11 cycles used a sample-barcoded 5' primer and a J-beta primer mix. TCRdb re-analysed the 5' RACE reads in MiXCR, keeping a single row per CDR3 protein. Of 1.6 million or so distinct CDR3 sequences detected, roughly 30% appear once; the ten largest clones hold about 11%. This receptor was identified in a woman aged 30 to 39 in good health. The sample taken for sequencing was blood.

The CDR3: CASSLGTAVGYGYTF. DNA of the CDR3: TGTGCCAGCAGCTTGGGCACCGCGGTCGGCTATGGCTACACCTTC. The chain links TRBV5-6 to TRBJ1-2; D is undetermined. There are 15 residues in the CDR3. Trimming removed 0 bases at V and 4 bases at J, with 13 bases between. Germline CDR1 and CDR2: SGHDT and YYEEEE.